One TCR beta chain is described in this entry. This sample was taken from a study of OX40 agonist ivuxolimab in advanced cancers. The overall study: Patients with hepatocellular carcinoma, melanoma, renal cell or head and neck cancer made up the dose-escalation patients.

The germline V gene encodes CDR1 LNHDA and CDR2 SQIVND (reference sequence). CDR3 length: 13 amino acids. Deletions cut 9 bases from V and 6 bases from J, with 17 bases between. Data came from immunoSEQ multiplex PCR; TCRdb stores just in-frame clones and leaves some out. Here the sample spans about 50,000 clones, approximately 84% being singletons. The chain employs TRBV19 and TRBJ1-1; D not resolved. The sequencing used CD4+ or CD8+ T cells sorted from blood, collected in a trial of the OX40 agonist ivuxolimab. The clonotype originates from an adult with an advanced solid tumor such as melanoma, head and neck, liver or kidney cancer. The DNA of the CDR3 is TGTGCCAGCGTTTCAATTGGGTACTCTGAAGCTTTCTTT. Translated: CASVSIGYSEAFF.